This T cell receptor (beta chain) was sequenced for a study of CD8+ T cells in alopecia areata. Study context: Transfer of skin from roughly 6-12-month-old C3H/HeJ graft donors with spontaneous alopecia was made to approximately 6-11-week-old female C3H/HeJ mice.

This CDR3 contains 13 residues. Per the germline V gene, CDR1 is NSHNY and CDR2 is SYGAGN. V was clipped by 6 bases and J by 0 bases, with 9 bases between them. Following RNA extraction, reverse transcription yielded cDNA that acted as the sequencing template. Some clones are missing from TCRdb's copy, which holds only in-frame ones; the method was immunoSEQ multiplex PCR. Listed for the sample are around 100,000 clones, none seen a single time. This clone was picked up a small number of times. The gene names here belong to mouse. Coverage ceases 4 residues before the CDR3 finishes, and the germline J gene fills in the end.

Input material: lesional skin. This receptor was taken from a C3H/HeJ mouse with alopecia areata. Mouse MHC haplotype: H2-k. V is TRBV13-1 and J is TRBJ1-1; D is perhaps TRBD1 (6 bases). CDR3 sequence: CASKGTSNTEVFF. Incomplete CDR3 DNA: TGTGCCAGCAAGGGGACATCAAACACA.